One sample yielded the 20 T cell receptor beta chains listed below, sequenced in a study of shared clonotypes between healthy human individuals. Profiling relied on immunoSEQ multiplex PCR, and the TCRdb table lists in-frame clones only, not all of them. Here the sample spans around 1.4 million clones, less than 99% being singletons. The material sequenced was naive CD4+ T cells sorted from blood. The subset denotes: CD45RA+ positively selected. Source of these receptors: a man aged 30 to 45 in good health.

This chain uses TRBV10-3 with TRBJ2-1; 9 bases fit TRBD1. Germline-derived CDR1 and CDR2 are ENHRY and SYGVKD. The CDR3 has 14 amino acids. J lost 9 bases, V lost 5 bases, and 8 bases had no gene match. CDR3: CAISWKQGAGEQFF. CDR3 in DNA: TGTGCCATCAGTTGGAAACAGGGGGCTGGTGAGCAGTTCTTC.

As regards this clone: The sample has other DNA sequences that encode this CDR3 too. The CDR3: CASSQDSYEQYF. The CDR3 bases are TGCGCCAGCAGCCAAGACTCCTACGAGCAGTACTTC. This sequence joins TRBV5-1 and TRBJ2-7; no reliable D call. This CDR3 comprises 12 residues. CDR1 SGHRS and CDR2 YFSETQ come from the germline V gene. V gave up 4 bases and J gave up 0 bases, with 5 bases separating them.

Worth noting for this clone: Other DNA variants within this sample encode the same CDR3. This chain joins TRBV7-9 and TRBJ1-1; D is perhaps TRBD1 (6 bases). CDR1 and CDR2 (germline): SEHNR, FQNEAQ (reference sequence). The CDR3 is 13 residues long. Between the trimmed V and J ends, which lost 1 base and 6 bases, there was a span of 9 bases. CDR3 region: CASSLEGGAEAFF. The CDR3 DNA sequence: TGTGCCAGCAGCTTAGAAGGGGGGGCTGAAGCTTTCTTT.

The rearrangement joins TRBV4-1 to TRBJ2-2; D uncertain. The CDR3 totals 15 residues. Trimming took 1 base from V and 6 from J, leaving 12 bases between them. In germline, CDR1 is MGHRA, CDR2 YSYEKL. The CDR3 protein is CASSQVIASPGELFF. DNA for the CDR3: TGCGCCAGCAGCCAAGTCATTGCTAGTCCCGGGGAGCTGTTTTTT.

V usage is TRBV18 and J usage is TRBJ1-3; D unclear. V lost 6 bases, J lost 0 bases, and 15 bases lay in between. This CDR3 has 16 amino acids. Germline V gene sequence: CDR1 KGHSH, CDR2 LQKENI. The CDR3 DNA follows: TGTGCCAGCTCCCAGGTTCCTATCAGCTCTGGAAACACCATATATTTT. Amino acid sequence: CASSQVPISSGNTIYF.

The gene calls are TRBV5-1 and TRBJ2-2; maybe TRBD1 (5 bases). There are 14 residues in the CDR3. With 0 bases removed from V and 7 bases from J, the gap between germline ends came to 10 bases. Germline CDR1 and CDR2: SGHRS and YFSETQ. CDR3 region: CASSLVEGVGELFF. The CDR3 DNA is TGCGCCAGCAGCTTGGTCGAAGGGGTCGGGGAGCTGTTTTTT.

V and J are TRBV5-1 and TRBJ2-5, with TRBD2 identical over 8 bases. CDR1 and CDR2 (germline): SGHRS, YFSETQ. Germline trimming cut 1 base from V and 6 bases from J; bases unmatched to any gene: 8. CDR3 length: 15 amino acids. The CDR3 region has the DNA TGCGCCAGCAGCTTGTACAGCCAGCGGGAGAAGACCCAGTACTTC. It codes for CASSLYSQREKTQYF.

The chain recombines TRBV14 with TRBJ1-5; D unclear. Germline V lookup: CDR1 SGHDN, CDR2 FVKESK. This CDR3 comprises 13 residues. V was clipped by 4 bases and J by 3 bases, with 7 bases between them. The chain's CDR3 is CASSPGLNQPQHF. Written as DNA, the CDR3 is TGTGCCAGCAGCCCGGGTCTCAATCAGCCCCAGCATTTT.

The V and J genes are TRBV2 and TRBJ1-1, with D possibly being TRBD1 (6 bases). The CDR3 covers 15 residues. Trimming stripped 4 bases from V and 0 bases from J, with 12 bases between. Germline loops: CDR1 SNHLY, CDR2 FYNNEI. The CDR3 sequence is CASSVGRDMNTEAFF. CDR3 bases: TGTGCCAGCAGTGTGGGCAGGGACATGAACACTGAAGCTTTCTTT.

Regarding this clone: The sample holds other DNA sequences that translate to the same CDR3. CDR3 nucleotide sequence: TGTGCCAGCAGCTTAAGGGGCAGGTCCTACGAGCAGTACTTC. Translation: CASSLRGRSYEQYF. J is TRBJ2-7 and V is TRBV7-8, with D possibly matching TRBD1 (5 bases). Germline CDR1 SGHVS, CDR2 FQNEAQ. Trimming pared 2 bases from V and 1 base from J, leaving 9 bases between. The CDR3 runs 14 residues.

The rearrangement links TRBV4-3 to TRBJ2-3; D unclear. The CDR3 is made up of 15 amino acids. V gave up 4 bases and J gave up 2 bases, with 13 bases separating them. Germline values: CDR1 LGHNA, CDR2 YSLEER. CDR3 sequence reads: CASSPKHPLTDTQYF. In DNA, the CDR3 is TGCGCCAGCAGCCCTAAGCATCCCCTCACAGATACGCAGTATTTT.

Only one count was recorded for this clone. The rearrangement uses TRBV7-2 and TRBJ1-2; perhaps TRBD1 as D (6 bases). CDR1 is SGHTA, CDR2 FQGNSA, per germline. The V and J ends lost 5 bases and 8 bases respectively, with 15 bases between them. This CDR3 has 13 amino acids. CDR3 in amino acids: CASSPKTGRGYTF. CDR3 nucleotide sequence: TGTGCCAGCAGCCCAAAGACAGGTAGAGGCTACACCTTC.

The chain uses TRBV15 and TRBJ2-7; unclear D gene. The germline gives CDR1 LNHNV, CDR2 YYDKDF (reference sequence). Trimming left V 2 bases short and J 2 bases short, with 10 bases between. This CDR3 region has 14 residues. The DNA for the CDR3 is TGTGCCACCAGCAGAAGGCGGTCCCCCTACGAGCAGTACTTC. This gives the protein CATSRRRSPYEQYF.

The gene calls are TRBV5-1 and TRBJ2-5; 8 positions agree with TRBD1. V was clipped by 0 bases and J by 2 bases; unmatched bases: 6. The germline V gene has CDR1 SGHRS and CDR2 YFSETQ. The CDR3 sequence is 16 residues long. CDR3 in DNA: TGCGCCAGCAGCTTGGCGACAGGGGTATGGCAAGAGACCCAGTACTTC. Translated, it gives CASSLATGVWQETQYF.

This chain connects TRBV18 to TRBJ2-7; 12 nucleotides align to TRBD2. Germline V gene sequence: CDR1 KGHSH, CDR2 LQKENI. The ends lost 3 bases at V and 5 bases at J; junction bases unmatched: 2. This CDR3 contains 14 residues. The CDR3 here is CASSPRLAGDEQYF. CDR3 coding DNA: TGTGCCAGCTCACCCCGACTAGCGGGAGACGAGCAGTACTTC.

The table lists this clone with a count of one. Other DNA sequences in the same sample also yield this CDR3. The gene calls are TRBV7-3 and TRBJ2-1; perhaps TRBD1 as D (6 bases). Trimming stripped 5 bases from V and 5 bases from J, with 10 bases between. Germline V gene sequence: CDR1 SGHTA, CDR2 FQGTGA. This CDR3 is built from 13 residues. CDR3 amino acids: CASSQGLNNEQFF. The DNA of the CDR3 is TGTGCCAGCAGCCAGGGGCTAAACAATGAGCAGTTCTTC.

The chain couples TRBV7-2 to TRBJ2-3, with 7 positions matching TRBD1. Germline CDR1 reads SGHTA; CDR2 reads FQGNSA. The ends lost 5 bases at V and 0 bases at J; junction bases unmatched: 5. The CDR3 consists of 15 residues. CDR3 sequence (DNA): TGTGCCAGCAGCCCAACGGGACAGAGCACAGATACGCAGTATTTT. This gives the protein CASSPTGQSTDTQYF.

The chain links TRBV6-1 to TRBJ1-2, with TRBD1 matching 8 bases. Germline V gene data show CDR1 as MNHNS and CDR2 as SASEGT. V was pared by 6 bases and J by 6 bases, with 9 bases of the junction left unmatched. The CDR3 has 14 amino acids. The CDR3 sequence: CASSPKTGANGYTF. The CDR3 DNA is TGTGCCAGCAGCCCGAAGACAGGGGCGAATGGCTACACCTTC.

The gene calls are TRBV2 and TRBJ2-3, with a weak D call TRBD1 (6 bases). The V gene lost 8 bases and the J gene lost 0 bases, with 15 bases spanning the gap. The CDR3 is 15 residues long. Per germline, CDR1 SNHLY and CDR2 FYNNEI. CDR3 region: CASSRTETSTDTQYF. The CDR3 DNA is TGTGCCAGCTCCCGGACAGAAACTAGCACAGATACGCAGTATTTT. Filled out from reference TRBV2 and TRBJ2-3, the complete variable domain reads EPEVTQTPSHQVTQMGQEVILRCVPISNHLYFYWYRQILGQKVEFLVSFYNNEISEKSEIFDDQFSVERPDGSNFTLKIRSTKLEDSAMYFCASSRTETSTDTQYFGPGTRLTVL.

The chain combines TRBV5-6 with TRBJ2-7; weak D call: TRBD1 (6 bases). Germline lookup yields CDR1 SGHDT and CDR2 YYEEEE. CDR3 length equals 14 residues. Trimming pared 5 bases from V and 5 bases from J, leaving 17 bases between. CDR3 sequence reads: CASRHAGAVNEQYF. CDR3 coding DNA: TGTGCCAGCAGACATGCAGGGGCGGTTAACGAGCAGTACTTC. Combining the CDR3 with reference TRBV5-6 and TRBJ2-7 gives the whole variable domain DAGVTQSPTHLIKTRGQQVTLRCSPKSGHDTVSWYQQALGQGPQFIFQYYEEEERQRGNFPDRFSGHQFPNYSSELNVNALLLGDSALYLCASRHAGAVNEQYFGPGTRLTVT.